The T cell receptor beta chain under discussion was sequenced for a study of Ad26.COV2.S vaccination and SARS-CoV-2 variants (TCRdb year 2021). With regard to the full study: Donors in the vaccine arm were drawn from COV1001, a multicentre, randomized, double-blind, placebo-controlled phase I-IIa trial testing Ad26.COV2.S in healthy adults. Ad26.COV2.S was administered intramuscularly at 5 x 10^10 or 1 x 10^11 viral particles, either as a single shot or as two shots given 56 days apart. TCRbeta repertoire sequencing served as the tool for gauging how specific and how broad the SARS-CoV-2-reactive T cell receptors were following Ad26.COV2.S vaccination. The TCR-sequenced set comprised roughly 30 samples: around 20 Ad26.COV2.S vaccine recipients, 5 placebo recipients and 8 SARS-CoV-2 convalescent individuals. Trial participants were randomized into five groups of five, in which low-dose or high-dose Ad26.COV2.S was given once or twice, or placebo was given on both occasions. Investigators did not know the trial group allocation while performing experiments and assessing outcomes. General study outcomes and caveats: Non-spike TCR breadth was comparable between vaccine and placebo recipients, consistent with the vaccine containing only spike. Comparing responses between vaccine doses or regimens was not something the study was powered to do. The authors noted that total T cell responses may have been underestimated by the TCR breadth and depth analyses. Substantial breadth of spike-specific CD8+ and CD4+ T cell responses was reported after vaccination. Ad26.COV2.S recipients had higher spike-specific TCR breadth than placebo recipients (P = 0.0014).

The treatment or condition label, read with the paper, signifies: around 19 received Ad26.COV2.S at low or high dose, single or two shots; several received placebo; per-sample allocation not given. Repertoires of vaccine and placebo recipients were sequenced from samples taken on day 63 after the first injection. Between 29 July and 7 August 2020, Cohort 1b enrolled about two dozen adults aged 18-55 years at one site in Boston, USA. Ad26.COV2.S was a replication-incompetent adenovirus type 26 vector that expressed a prefusion-stabilized SARS-CoV-2 spike protein derived from the original Wuhan strain. Concerning this clone: Its antigen is still unknown. No much larger clonotype is one base removed from it; base qualities were not supplied.

The immunoSEQ Assay was used to sequence TCRbeta CDR3 regions. After extraction, genomic DNA underwent amplification by bias-controlled multiplex PCR, followed by high-throughput sequencing. Under the source paper's analysis protocol: To quantify the absolute abundance of every unique TCRbeta CDR3 region, sequences were collapsed and filtered. T cell fraction was estimated by normalizing TCRbeta template counts to usable DNA, which was measured by amplifying reference genes present in all nucleated cells. Repertoire TCRs were annotated as SARS-CoV-2-specific by exact matching of V gene, CDR3 amino acid sequence and J gene to a known reactive TCR set. The reference SARS-CoV-2 TCR set came from MIRA and was filtered for enrichment in COVID-19-positive ImmuneCODE repertoires, removing public or cross-reactive TCRs. Using the MIRA antigens, annotated TCRs were further analysed by specific ORF or by position within an ORF. Breadth was defined as annotated unique rearrangements over total unique productive rearrangements; depth was the summed frequency of those rearrangements. Group comparisons of TCR breadth used two-sided Wilcoxon rank-sum tests. TCRdb carries this immuneACCESS record with in-frame sequences only. Its versions omit some clonotypes, under half of them owing to an unresolved V gene in the studies checked, with the rest unexplained. V and J calls and clone size come straight from that table; D and trimming were deduced from the DNA. This sample comprises approximately 350,000 clones, roughly 91% of them detected only once. The top ten hold around 3.6% of the sample.

The germline ends are 14 bases apart after V is trimmed by 0 bases and J by 0 bases. The cysteine opens and the phenylalanine closes a CDR3 of 17 amino acids. Kept here is only the CDR3 DNA, which spans 51 bases and is read in frame from base 1. The germline V gene encodes CDR1 MGHRA and CDR2 YSYEKL. The chain is assembled from TRBV4-1 and TRBJ1-1; the D segment could be TRBD1, given 5 matching bases. The sequence came from a person aged 18-65 years who received the Ad26.COV2.S COVID-19 vaccine or a placebo. The specimen comprised peripheral blood, sampled in a trial of Ad26.COV2.S vaccine versus placebo. The DNA sequence is as follows: TGCGCCAGCAGCCAAGATCCCCCTTTGACAGTGAACACTGAAGCTTTCTTT. Its product reads: CASSQDPPLTVNTEAFF.